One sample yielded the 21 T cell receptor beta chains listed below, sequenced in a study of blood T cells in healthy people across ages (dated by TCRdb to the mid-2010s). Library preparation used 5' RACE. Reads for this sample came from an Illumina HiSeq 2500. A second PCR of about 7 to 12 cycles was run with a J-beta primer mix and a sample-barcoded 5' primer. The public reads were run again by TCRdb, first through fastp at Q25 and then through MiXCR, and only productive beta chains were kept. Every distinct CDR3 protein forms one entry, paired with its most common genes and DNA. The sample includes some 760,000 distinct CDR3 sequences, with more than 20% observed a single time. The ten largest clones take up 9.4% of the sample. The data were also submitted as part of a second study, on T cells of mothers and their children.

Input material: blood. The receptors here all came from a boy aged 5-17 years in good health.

This chain's CDR3 is CASDPGSSGANVLTF. CDR3 nucleotide sequence: TGTGCCAGCGATCCGGGGAGCTCTGGGGCCAACGTCCTGACTTTC. The rearrangement joins TRBV2 to TRBJ2-6; the D gene is possibly TRBD2 (5 bases). The CDR3 length is 15 residues. Trimming shortened V by 8 bases and J by 0 bases, and 11 bases separated the two germline ends. Germline CDR1 reads SNHLY; CDR2 reads FYNNEI.

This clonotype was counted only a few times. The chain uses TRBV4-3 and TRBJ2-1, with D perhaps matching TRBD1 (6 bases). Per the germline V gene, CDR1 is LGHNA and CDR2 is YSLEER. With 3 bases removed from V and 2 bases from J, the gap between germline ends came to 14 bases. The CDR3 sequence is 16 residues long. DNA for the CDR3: TGCGCCAGCAGCCACGGTCCAGGGGTCCCCTACAATGAGCAGTTCTTC. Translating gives CASSHGPGVPYNEQFF.

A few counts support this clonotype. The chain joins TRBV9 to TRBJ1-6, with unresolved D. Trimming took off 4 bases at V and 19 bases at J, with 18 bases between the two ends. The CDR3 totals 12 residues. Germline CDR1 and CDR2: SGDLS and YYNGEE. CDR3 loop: CASSTSDGTKHF. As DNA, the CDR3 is TGTGCCAGCAGCACTTCGGACGGTACGAAACACTTT. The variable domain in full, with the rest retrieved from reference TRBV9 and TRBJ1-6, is DSGVTQTPKHLITATGQRVTLRCSPRSGDLSVYWYQQSLDQGLQFLIQYYNGEERAKGNILERFSAQQFPDLHSELNLSSLELGDSALYFCASSTSDGTKHFGNGTRLTVT.

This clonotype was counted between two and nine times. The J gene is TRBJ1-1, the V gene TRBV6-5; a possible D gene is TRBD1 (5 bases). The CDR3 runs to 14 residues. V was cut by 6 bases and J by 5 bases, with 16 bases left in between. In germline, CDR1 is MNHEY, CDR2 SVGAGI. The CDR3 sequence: CASRWGLGTTEAFF. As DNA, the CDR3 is TGTGCCAGCAGGTGGGGGTTAGGGACTACTGAAGCTTTCTTT.

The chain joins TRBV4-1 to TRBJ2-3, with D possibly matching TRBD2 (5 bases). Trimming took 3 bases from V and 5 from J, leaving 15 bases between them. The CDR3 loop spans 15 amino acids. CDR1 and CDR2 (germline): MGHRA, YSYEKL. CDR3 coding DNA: TGCGCCAGCAGCCATAATAAGCTAGAGGGAGATACGCAGTATTTT. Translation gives CASSHNKLEGDTQYF.

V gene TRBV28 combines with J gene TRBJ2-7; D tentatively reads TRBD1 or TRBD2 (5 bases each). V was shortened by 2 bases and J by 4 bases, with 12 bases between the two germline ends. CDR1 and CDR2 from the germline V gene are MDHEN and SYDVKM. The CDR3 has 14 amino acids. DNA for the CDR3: TGTGCCAGCAGTTTAAGCTGGGACCTATACGAGCAGTACTTC. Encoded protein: CASSLSWDLYEQYF.

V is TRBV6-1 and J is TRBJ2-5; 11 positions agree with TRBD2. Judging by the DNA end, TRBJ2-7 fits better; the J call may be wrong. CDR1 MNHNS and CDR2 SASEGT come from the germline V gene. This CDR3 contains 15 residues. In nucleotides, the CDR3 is TGTGCCAGCAGCGAGGGGACTAGCGGACTCTACGAGCAGTACTTC. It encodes CASSEGTSGLYEQYF.

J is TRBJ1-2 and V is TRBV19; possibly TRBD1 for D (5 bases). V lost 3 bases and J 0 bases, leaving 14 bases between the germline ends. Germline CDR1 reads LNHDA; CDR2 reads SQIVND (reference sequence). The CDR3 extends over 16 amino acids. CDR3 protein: CASSMGREETNYGYTF. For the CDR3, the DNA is TGTGCCAGTAGTATGGGCAGGGAAGAAACTAACTATGGCTACACCTTC.

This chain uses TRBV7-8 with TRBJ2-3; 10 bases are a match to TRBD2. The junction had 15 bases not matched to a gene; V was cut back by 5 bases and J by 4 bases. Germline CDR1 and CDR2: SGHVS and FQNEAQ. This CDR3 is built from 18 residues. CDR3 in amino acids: CASSHPGLSGGASDTQYF. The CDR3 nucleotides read TGTGCCAGCAGCCACCCGGGACTAAGCGGGGGGGCCTCAGATACGCAGTATTTT.

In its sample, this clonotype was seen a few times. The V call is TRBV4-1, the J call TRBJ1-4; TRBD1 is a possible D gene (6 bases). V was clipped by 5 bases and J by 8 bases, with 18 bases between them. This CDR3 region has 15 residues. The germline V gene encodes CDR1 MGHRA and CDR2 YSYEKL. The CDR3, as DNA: TGCGCCAGCAGCGATCTGGGGGGGCGGGAAGAAAAACTGTTTTTT. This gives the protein CASSDLGGREEKLFF.

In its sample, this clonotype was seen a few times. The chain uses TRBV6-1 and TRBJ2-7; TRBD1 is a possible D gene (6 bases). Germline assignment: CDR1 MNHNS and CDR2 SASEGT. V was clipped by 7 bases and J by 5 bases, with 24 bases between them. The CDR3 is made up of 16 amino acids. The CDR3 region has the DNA TGTGCCAGCACTATTAGTGGGGGCCCAAGTGCCCACGAGCAGTACTTC. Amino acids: CASTISGGPSAHEQYF.

The CDR3 DNA reads as TGTGCCAGCAGCTTCTTGATCTCTGGGGCCAACGTCCTGACTTTC. Residues: CASSFLISGANVLTF. The V and J genes are TRBV7-9 and TRBJ2-6; no clear D gene. This CDR3 has 15 residues. Trimming pared 3 bases from V and 0 bases from J, leaving 6 bases between. Germline V CDR1 and CDR2: SEHNR, FQNEAQ (reference sequence).

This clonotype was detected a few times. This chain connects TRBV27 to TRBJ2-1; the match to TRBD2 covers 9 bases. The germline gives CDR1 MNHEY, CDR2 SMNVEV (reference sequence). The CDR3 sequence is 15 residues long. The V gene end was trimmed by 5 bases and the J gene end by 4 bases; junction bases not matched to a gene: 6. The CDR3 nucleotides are TGTGCCAGCAGTACGGCGACTAGCGGATACAATGAGCAGTTCTTC. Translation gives CASSTATSGYNEQFF.

The CDR3 region has the DNA TGTGCCAGCAGTTGGTCAGGGAGGACTGAAGCTTTCTTT. This encodes CASSWSGRTEAFF. The V and J genes are TRBV6-5 and TRBJ1-1, with D tentatively TRBD1 (5 bases). The germline V gene has CDR1 MNHEY and CDR2 SVGAGI. CDR3 size: 13 residues. The V end was cut by 4 bases, the J end by 5 bases, with 11 bases between.

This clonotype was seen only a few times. The CDR3 spells CASSQDSGQGQETQYF. The DNA for the CDR3 is TGTGCCAGCAGCCAAGATTCGGGTCAGGGCCAAGAGACCCAGTACTTC. The genes are TRBV3-1 and TRBJ2-5, with D perhaps TRBD1 (5 bases). Germline CDR1 is LGHDT and CDR2 is YNNKEL (reference sequence). The CDR3 loop spans 16 amino acids. Trimming left V 0 bases short and J 1 base short, with 12 bases between.

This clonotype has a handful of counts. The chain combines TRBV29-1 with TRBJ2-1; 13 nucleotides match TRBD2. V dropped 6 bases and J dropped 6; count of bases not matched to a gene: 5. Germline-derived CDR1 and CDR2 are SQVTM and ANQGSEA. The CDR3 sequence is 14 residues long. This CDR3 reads CSVLTSGRLNEQFF. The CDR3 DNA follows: TGCAGCGTCTTGACTAGCGGGAGGCTCAATGAGCAGTTCTTC.

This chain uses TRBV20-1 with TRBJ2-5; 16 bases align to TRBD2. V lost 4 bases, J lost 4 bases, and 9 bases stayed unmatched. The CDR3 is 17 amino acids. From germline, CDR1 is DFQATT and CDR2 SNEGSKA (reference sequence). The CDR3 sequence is CSATLGLAGGAGETQYF. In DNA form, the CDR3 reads TGCAGTGCTACCCTGGGACTAGCGGGAGGGGCAGGAGAGACCCAGTACTTC.

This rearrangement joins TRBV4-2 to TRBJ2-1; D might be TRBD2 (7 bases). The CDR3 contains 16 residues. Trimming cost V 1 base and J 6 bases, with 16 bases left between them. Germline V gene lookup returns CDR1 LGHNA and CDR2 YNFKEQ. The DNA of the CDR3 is TGTGCCAGCAGCCAAGTGTGGGCAGGGGAGGGCAATGAGCAGTTCTTC. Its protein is CASSQVWAGEGNEQFF.

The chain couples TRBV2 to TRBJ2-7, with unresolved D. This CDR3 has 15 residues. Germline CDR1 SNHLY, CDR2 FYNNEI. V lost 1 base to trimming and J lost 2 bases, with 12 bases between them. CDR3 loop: CASSEGAGEAYEQYF. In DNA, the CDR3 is TGTGCCAGCAGTGAAGGGGCAGGCGAAGCCTACGAGCAGTACTTC.

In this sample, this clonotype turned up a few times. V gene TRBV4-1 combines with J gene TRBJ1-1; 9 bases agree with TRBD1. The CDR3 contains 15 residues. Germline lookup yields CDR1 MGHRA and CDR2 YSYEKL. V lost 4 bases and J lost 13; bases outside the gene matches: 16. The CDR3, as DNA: TGCGCCAGCAGCCCCCCCCCGGGGACAGGGACTGGGGTTTTCTTT. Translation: CASSPPPGTGTGVFF.

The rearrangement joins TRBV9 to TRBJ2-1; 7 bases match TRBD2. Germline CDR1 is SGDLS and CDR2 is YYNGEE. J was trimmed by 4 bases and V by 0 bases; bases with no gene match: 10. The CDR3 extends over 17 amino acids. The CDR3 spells CASSVEGLREGYNEQFF. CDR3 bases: TGTGCCAGCAGCGTAGAGGGTCTGAGGGAGGGGTACAATGAGCAGTTCTTC.